These 23 T cell receptor beta chains were sequenced from one sample in a study of beta chain features in type 1 diabetes. These TCRs are of unknown antigen specificity. All of the isolated RNA was reverse transcribed, so expressed TCRB transcripts were sequenced. The protocol was immunoSEQ multiplex PCR, while the TCRdb copy is restricted to in-frame clones and leaves out a portion. The sample shows about 300,000 clones, roughly 14% of them seen only once. Overall study findings and caveats: TCRB CDR3s were moderately but significantly shorter in Type 1 diabetes patients in all four CD4+ subsets.

Sequences were obtained from naive CD4+ T cells from blood. The receptors shown here come from a woman aged 18 to 35 with type 1 diabetes.

This chain links TRBV6-6 with TRBJ1-1; D possibly corresponds to TRBD1 (6 bases). V lost 6 bases and J lost 8, with 16 bases in between. The germline V gene encodes CDR1 MNHNY and CDR2 SVGAGI (reference sequence). CDR3 size: 13 residues. The DNA of the CDR3 is TGTGCCAGCAGCCAGGTAACAGGGAAGGAAGCTTTCTTT. This gives the protein CASSQVTGKEAFF.

The chain has TRBV6-6 and TRBJ2-1; D possibly corresponds to TRBD2 (5 bases). The germline V and J ends were trimmed by 5 bases and 6 bases, with 8 bases remaining between them. The germline gives CDR1 MNHNY, CDR2 SVGAGI (reference sequence). The CDR3 runs to 12 residues. The CDR3 spells CASSTAGNEQFF. For the CDR3, the DNA is TGTGCCAGCAGTACCGCGGGCAATGAGCAGTTCTTC.

This chain links TRBV18 with TRBJ2-1; TRBD2 agrees at 13 bases. The CDR3 length is 15 residues. In germline, CDR1 is KGHSH, CDR2 LQKENI. Losses at the gene ends were 2 bases for V and 7 bases for J; bases not matched to a gene: 2. CDR3 residues: CASSPALAGGNEQFF. The CDR3 nucleotides read TGTGCCAGCTCACCAGCACTAGCGGGAGGGAATGAGCAGTTCTTC.

V usage is TRBV30 and J usage is TRBJ2-1, with 10 bases identical to TRBD1. Germline CDR1 reads GTSNPN; CDR2 reads SVGIG (reference sequence). V trimming: 2 bases; J trimming: 4 bases; junction bases outside the gene matches: 8. This CDR3 is built from 16 residues. In nucleotides, the CDR3 is TGTGCCTGGAGTCGGAAGGGGACAGGGGTATACAATGAGCAGTTCTTC. Its translation is CAWSRKGTGVYNEQFF.

V and J are TRBV15 and TRBJ2-7; TRBD1 agrees at 9 bases. V lost 0 bases, J lost 0 bases, and 9 bases stayed unmatched. Germline V gives CDR1 LNHNV, CDR2 YYDKDF (reference sequence). The length of the CDR3 is 18 residues. Written as DNA, the CDR3 is TGTGCCACCAGCAGAGACCGAATAGGGACAGGGAGCTCCTACGAGCAGTACTTC. It yields the protein CATSRDRIGTGSSYEQYF.

There are a few counts of this clone. The J gene is TRBJ2-3, the V gene TRBV15, with 8 nucleotides matching TRBD2. V shed 8 bases and J 3 bases; nucleotides not matched to a gene: 10. Germline V lookup: CDR1 LNHNV, CDR2 YYDKDF (reference sequence). The CDR3 is 15 residues long. The CDR3 sequence: CATRDYGGATDTQYF. CDR3 DNA sequence: TGTGCCACCCGAGACTACGGGGGGGCGACAGATACGCAGTATTTT.

The chain employs TRBV15 and TRBJ2-3, with D maybe TRBD2 (6 bases). Germline V gene lookup returns CDR1 LNHNV and CDR2 YYDKDF (reference sequence). V was shortened by 0 bases and J by 6 bases, with 10 bases between the two germline ends. CDR3 size: 14 residues. CDR3 sequence reads: CATSRDGGGDTQYF. The CDR3 region has the DNA TGTGCCACCAGCAGAGATGGAGGAGGGGATACGCAGTATTTT.

The rearrangement links TRBV5-1 to TRBJ2-6, with a weak D call TRBD1 (6 bases). Germline V lookup: CDR1 SGHRS, CDR2 YFSETQ. Trimming took 5 bases from V and 3 from J, leaving 18 bases between them. The CDR3 extends over 17 amino acids. The chain's CDR3 is CASRLLVQGGGANVLTF. In DNA, the CDR3 is TGCGCCAGCAGGCTCCTGGTACAGGGTGGTGGGGCCAACGTCCTGACTTTC.

This clone has more than one count but fewer than ten. The chain links TRBV28 to TRBJ2-1; 14 bases fit TRBD2. The CDR3 covers 18 residues. V lost 1 base and J lost 9; bases outside the gene matches: 11. Germline V lookup: CDR1 MDHEN, CDR2 SYDVKM. This CDR3 reads CASSLYVGGTSGSSEQFF. The CDR3 nucleotides read TGTGCCAGCAGTTTATATGTAGGGGGGACTAGCGGGAGTAGTGAGCAGTTCTTC.

The table lists this clone with a few counts. This chain links TRBV5-4 with TRBJ2-1; D is perhaps TRBD1 (6 bases). V gave up 0 bases and J gave up 1 base, with 8 bases separating them. The CDR3 is made up of 15 amino acids. The germline CDR1 and CDR2 sequences are SGHNT and YYREEE (reference sequence). The CDR3 DNA reads TGTGCCAGCAGCTTGGAACAGGGATCCTACAATGAGCAGTTCTTC. This translates into CASSLEQGSYNEQFF.

This clone came up a few times. The chain combines TRBV5-1 with TRBJ1-1; perhaps TRBD1 as D (5 bases). V was cut by 4 bases and J by 11 bases, with 27 bases left in between. Germline V gene sequence: CDR1 SGHRS, CDR2 YFSETQ. The CDR3 is 16 residues long. The CDR3 DNA follows: TGCGCCAGCAGCCAAGCCGGGACTCAGGGTTCGGCTGGGGCTTTCTTT. Its protein is CASSQAGTQGSAGAFF.

J is TRBJ1-1 and V is TRBV19; perhaps TRBD1 as D (5 bases). CDR3 length equals 14 residues. The V gene lost 9 bases and the J gene lost 10 bases, with 24 bases spanning the gap. Germline CDR1 is LNHDA and CDR2 is SQIVND (reference sequence). CDR3 in DNA: TGTGCCAGCATCACCAGGATGGGGCCAGGGCGAGCTTTCTTT. It codes for CASITRMGPGRAFF.

The chain has TRBV30 and TRBJ2-1; TRBD2 matches at 8 bases. Unmatched junction bases numbered 12, after V lost 4 bases and J lost 10 bases. The V gene's germline CDR1 is GTSNPN and CDR2 SVGIG (reference sequence). The CDR3 runs to 14 residues. The CDR3, as DNA: TGTGCCTGGATAGCGGGGCTAGGGGTAAAGGAGCAGTTCTTC. Protein product: CAWIAGLGVKEQFF.

J is TRBJ2-1 and V is TRBV29-1; 7 bases are a match to TRBD2. V lost 7 bases and J lost 1; bases outside the gene matches: 13. This CDR3 spans 16 amino acids. Germline V gene lookup returns CDR1 SQVTM and CDR2 ANQGSEA. CDR3 coding DNA: TGCAGCGCATACACGAGTGGCGGGAGATCCTACAATGAGCAGTTCTTC. Amino acid sequence: CSAYTSGGRSYNEQFF.

The chain is built from TRBV10-2 and TRBJ2-5; a weak D match, TRBD2 (5 bases). Trimming removed 6 bases from V and 4 bases from J, with 21 bases in between. In germline, CDR1 is WSHSY, CDR2 SAAADI. This CDR3 comprises 16 residues. This CDR3 is CASSPVVGGPGETQYF. Here the CDR3 DNA reads TGCGCCAGCAGCCCAGTAGTGGGCGGGCCAGGAGAGACCCAGTACTTC.

The chain is built from TRBV4-3 and TRBJ2-1; 13 bases fit TRBD2. J gave up 0 bases and V 1 base, and 3 bases lay outside the gene matches. This CDR3 region has 18 residues. Germline CDR1 LGHNA, CDR2 YSLEER. The CDR3 bases are TGCGCCAGCAGCCAAGCGTGGACTAGCGGGGGCTCCTACAATGAGCAGTTCTTC. Protein: CASSQAWTSGGSYNEQFF.

The rearrangement links TRBV6-6 to TRBJ2-3; 7 nucleotides align to TRBD1. Germline CDR1 MNHNY, CDR2 SVGAGI (reference sequence). This CDR3 is 14 amino acids long. Trimming at V came to 6 bases and at J to 1 base, leaving 4 bases not matched to a gene. CDR3 DNA sequence: TGTGCCAGCAGCTTCACAGGGGGCACAGATACGCAGTATTTT. Its protein product is CASSFTGGTDTQYF.

This clone was seen only a few times. As DNA, the CDR3 is TGTGCCAGCAGCCTAGGGAGAGCGCAACAAGAGACCCAGTACTTC. Amino acid sequence: CASSLGRAQQETQYF. The V gene is TRBV7-8, the J gene TRBJ2-5; D may be TRBD2 (5 bases). The CDR3 consists of 15 residues. Trimming shortened V by 5 bases and J by 2 bases, and 15 bases separated the two germline ends. Per the germline V gene, CDR1 is SGHVS and CDR2 is FQNEAQ.

The chain joins TRBV5-1 to TRBJ2-7; 9 bases match TRBD1. J lost 4 bases, V lost 4 bases, and 9 bases had no gene match. The germline V gene encodes CDR1 SGHRS and CDR2 YFSETQ. CDR3 size: 15 residues. For the CDR3, the DNA is TGCGCCAGCAGCGCCCGAGGGGGGACAGGGTACGAGCAGTACTTC. It encodes CASSARGGTGYEQYF.

The chain employs TRBV5-4 and TRBJ1-3, with D maybe TRBD1 (6 bases). The germline CDR1 and CDR2 sequences are SGHNT and YYREEE (reference sequence). The CDR3 is made up of 15 amino acids. The V gene lost 0 bases and the J gene lost 2 bases, with 9 bases spanning the gap. This CDR3 reads CASSLDGGPGNTIYF. Written as DNA, the CDR3 is TGTGCCAGCAGCTTGGACGGGGGGCCTGGAAACACCATATATTTT.

This rearrangement joins TRBV25-1 to TRBJ2-2; weak D call: TRBD1 (5 bases). Trimming cost V 7 bases and J 7 bases, with 22 bases left between them. Per the germline V gene, CDR1 is MGHDK and CDR2 is SYGVNS. This CDR3 is built from 16 residues. CDR3 sequence (DNA): TGTGCCAGCACCCCTCTGGCAGCGAACACAGGCGGGGAGCTGTTTTTT. Residues: CASTPLAANTGGELFF.

The chain has TRBV18 and TRBJ2-7, with D tentatively TRBD2 (5 bases). V was pared by 0 bases and J by 4 bases, with 13 bases between. Germline CDR1 and CDR2: KGHSH and LQKENI. This CDR3 is 15 amino acids long. This CDR3 is CASSPPGSSAYEQYF. CDR3 nucleotide sequence: TGTGCCAGCTCACCACCGGGGAGTAGCGCTTACGAGCAGTACTTC.

This clone was seen more than once but under ten times. This chain connects TRBV2 to TRBJ2-1; 11 nucleotides agree with TRBD2. Losses at the gene ends were 6 bases for V and 5 bases for J; bases not matched to a gene: 3. The CDR3 is 14 residues long. The V gene's germline CDR1 is SNHLY and CDR2 FYNNEI. CDR3 nucleotides: TGTGCCAGCAGGACGGGACTAGCGGACAATGAGCAGTTCTTC. Its protein is CASRTGLADNEQFF.